These 27 T cell receptor beta chains originate from one sample sequenced in a study of blood T cell repertoires in COVID-19. Method: immunoSEQ multiplex PCR; TCRdb's copy keeps in-frame clones and lacks some. The sample consists of some 270,000 clones, roughly 85% of them appearing once. The source material was peripheral blood. Receptors were obtained from a woman in her seventies with acute or convalescent COVID-19.

In this sample, this clone turned up once. This chain connects TRBV16 to TRBJ1-1; D is ambiguous. CDR1 and CDR2 (germline): KGHSY, FQNENV. Deletions cut 0 bases from V and 11 bases from J, with 10 bases between. The CDR3 length is 12 residues. The CDR3 region has the DNA TGTGCCAGCAGCCAATCGGAGAGGGTCGCTTTCTTT. Its protein is CASSQSERVAFF.

J is TRBJ1-3 and V is TRBV6-5; 7 nucleotides agree with TRBD1. CDR1 MNHEY and CDR2 SVGAGI come from the germline V gene. Trimming took 5 bases from V and 5 from J; bases not matched to a gene: 3. There are 13 residues in the CDR3. The CDR3 DNA follows: TGTGCCAGCAGTAAGACAGGGAGAAACACCATATATTTT. Translated, it gives CASSKTGRNTIYF.

The rearrangement uses TRBV10-2 and TRBJ1-5; a weak D match, TRBD1 (6 bases). V was shortened by 8 bases and J by 7 bases, with 18 bases between the two germline ends. Germline V gene data show CDR1 as WSHSY and CDR2 as SAAADI. The CDR3 sequence is 14 residues long. This CDR3 reads CASRQGPPGQPQHF. The CDR3 coding sequence is TGCGCCAGCCGGCAGGGGCCTCCGGGACAGCCCCAGCATTTT.

This clone turned up a few times. This chain joins TRBV7-2 and TRBJ2-7; D might be TRBD2 (6 bases). Per the germline V gene, CDR1 is SGHTA and CDR2 is FQGNSA. The CDR3 runs to 14 residues. Trimming shortened V by 1 base and J by 6 bases, and 13 bases separated the two germline ends. The CDR3 bases are TGTGCCAGCAGCTTAGTAGCAGGAGGGGTCGAGCAGTACTTC. Translated, it gives CASSLVAGGVEQYF.

The J gene is TRBJ1-4, the V gene TRBV25-1; tentatively, D is TRBD1 (6 bases). V lost 2 bases to trimming and J lost 3 bases, with 13 bases between them. Per germline, CDR1 MGHDK and CDR2 SYGVNS. The CDR3 sequence is 16 residues long. CDR3 bases: TGTGCCAGCAGTGAACGTAAGGGGGGGGCTAATGAAAAACTGTTTTTT. This sequence encodes CASSERKGGANEKLFF. The variable domain in full, with the rest retrieved from reference TRBV25-1 and TRBJ1-4, is EADIYQTPRYLVIGTGKKITLECSQTMGHDKMYWYQQDPGMELHLIHYSYGVNSTEKGDLSSESTVSRIRTEHFPLTLESARPSHTSQYLCASSERKGGANEKLFFGSGTQLSVL.

The chain couples TRBV6-5 to TRBJ1-5, with D possibly being TRBD1 (5 bases). Germline V CDR1 and CDR2: MNHEY, SVGAGI. The ends were cut back, 5 bases at V and 4 bases at J, with 15 bases in the middle. This CDR3 spans 15 amino acids. CDR3 loop: CASSPQWGGNQPQHF. CDR3 nucleotide sequence: TGTGCCAGCAGTCCGCAGTGGGGGGGAAATCAGCCCCAGCATTTT.

V usage is TRBV5-4 and J usage is TRBJ2-7; 9 nucleotides align to TRBD1. After removal of 3 bases from V and 6 bases from J, the junction contained 10 bases not matched to a gene. CDR1 SGHNT and CDR2 YYREEE come from the germline V gene (reference sequence). The CDR3 spans 15 residues. The CDR3 bases are TGTGCCAGCAGCTCCCCGGGACAGGGTCAGCGCGAGCAGTACTTC. Amino acids: CASSSPGQGQREQYF.

This clone was counted between two and nine times. The rearrangement links TRBV11-2 to TRBJ1-1, with D uncertain. The CDR3 runs 13 residues. Looked up from germline, CDR1 is SGHAT and CDR2 is FQNNGV. V was trimmed by 4 bases and J by 8 bases, leaving 14 bases between them. The CDR3 reads CASSSFSNPEAFF. In DNA form, the CDR3 reads TGTGCCAGCAGCTCCTTCAGTAATCCCGAAGCTTTCTTT.

The chain uses TRBV19 and TRBJ1-5, with TRBD1 as a possible D gene (5 bases). The germline V gene encodes CDR1 LNHDA and CDR2 SQIVND (reference sequence). The CDR3 runs 15 residues. Trimming pared 9 bases from V and 11 bases from J, leaving 26 bases between. The CDR3 loop is CASSRRPNDPQAQHF. In DNA form, the CDR3 reads TGTGCCAGCTCTCGAAGACCAAATGACCCACAGGCCCAGCATTTT.

The rearrangement joins TRBV19 to TRBJ1-6; 11 nucleotides match TRBD1. Germline CDR1 reads LNHDA; CDR2 reads SQIVND (reference sequence). J was trimmed by 10 bases and V by 6 bases; bases with no gene match: 5. This CDR3 is 14 amino acids long. The CDR3 spells CASRDRGRLSPLHF. CDR3 bases: TGTGCCAGTAGGGACAGGGGGCGCTTATCACCCCTCCACTTT.

The chain uses TRBV7-2 and TRBJ2-7; D is possibly TRBD1 (6 bases). The CDR3 length is 14 residues. The germline CDR1 and CDR2 sequences are SGHTA and FQGNSA. V lost 1 base and J 4 bases, leaving 11 bases between the germline ends. This CDR3 reads CASSLVNRVYEQYF. Here the CDR3 DNA reads TGTGCCAGCAGCTTAGTCAACAGGGTTTACGAGCAGTACTTC.

As concerns this clone: The sample holds other DNA sequences that translate to the same CDR3. The chain is built from TRBV5-1 and TRBJ2-7, with D perhaps matching TRBD1 (5 bases). CDR3 length: 13 amino acids. The V end was cut by 5 bases, the J end by 1 base, with 10 bases between. Germline values: CDR1 SGHRS, CDR2 YFSETQ. The CDR3 DNA follows: TGCGCCAGCAGTTCCCAGGGATCCTACGAGCAGTACTTC. This codes for CASSSQGSYEQYF.

The CDR3 protein is CASSFEVSGNTIYF. The CDR3 DNA reads TGCGCCAGCAGCTTCGAGGTCTCTGGAAACACCATATATTTT. The chain is built from TRBV5-1 and TRBJ1-3; D gene ambiguous. Trimming stripped 2 bases from V and 0 bases from J, with 6 bases between. The germline gives CDR1 SGHRS, CDR2 YFSETQ. The CDR3 has 14 amino acids.

The J gene is TRBJ1-1, the V gene TRBV7-9, with D perhaps matching TRBD1 (6 bases). The CDR3 is 14 residues long. Trimming shortened V by 4 bases and J by 2 bases, and 11 bases separated the two germline ends. CDR1 and CDR2 (germline): SEHNR, FQNEAQ (reference sequence). The CDR3 loop reads CASSSTGFNTEAFF. CDR3 bases: TGTGCCAGCAGCTCCACAGGGTTCAACACTGAAGCTTTCTTT.

The V call is TRBV11-2, the J call TRBJ2-7, with TRBD1 identical over 8 bases. The CDR3 loop spans 13 amino acids. V was pared by 3 bases and J by 4 bases, with 2 bases of the junction left unmatched. Germline V lookup: CDR1 SGHAT, CDR2 FQNNGV. The CDR3 region is CASSFTGGYEQYF. In nucleotides, the CDR3 is TGTGCCAGCAGCTTTACAGGGGGGTACGAGCAGTACTTC.

The V and J genes are TRBV3-1 (or the pseudogene TRBV3-2) and TRBJ2-1; 8 bases fit TRBD1. This CDR3 is built from 14 residues. The germline V gene has CDR1 LGHDT and CDR2 YNNKEL (reference sequence). Losses at the gene ends were 0 bases for V and 6 bases for J; bases not matched to a gene: 1. CDR3 sequence (DNA): TGTGCCAGCAGCCAAGAGGACAGGGCCAATGAGCAGTTCTTC. Its translation is CASSQEDRANEQFF.

The V call is TRBV9, the J call TRBJ1-6, with D possibly TRBD1 on 5 matching bases. Trimming left V 0 bases short and J 7 bases short, with 11 bases between. Germline V CDR1 and CDR2: SGDLS, YYNGEE. The length of the CDR3 is 15 residues. The CDR3 nucleotides read TGTGCCAGCAGCGTAGGGGAGGGGAGGAATTCACCCCTCCACTTT. Its translation: CASSVGEGRNSPLHF. The entire variable domain, with the rest obtained from reference TRBV9 and TRBJ1-6, is as follows: DSGVTQTPKHLITATGQRVTLRCSPRSGDLSVYWYQQSLDQGLQFLIQYYNGEERAKGNILERFSAQQFPDLHSELNLSSLELGDSALYFCASSVGEGRNSPLHFGNGTRLTVT.

This CDR3 reads CASSRQGVNYGYTF. As DNA, the CDR3 is TGTGCCAGCAGTAGACAGGGGGTAAACTATGGCTACACCTTC. This chain uses TRBV6-5 with TRBJ1-2; 9 nucleotides align to TRBD1. V was pared by 5 bases and J by 2 bases, with 3 bases of the junction left unmatched. CDR3 length: 14 residues. Germline CDR1 reads MNHEY; CDR2 reads SVGAGI.

The rearrangement joins TRBV28 to TRBJ2-7, with 7 bases matching TRBD1. CDR1 is MDHEN and CDR2 is SYDVKM in the germline V gene. The J segment lost 6 bases and the V segment lost 5 bases, leaving 7 bases of the junction unmatched. This CDR3 region has 13 residues. CDR3 sequence (DNA): TGTGCCAGCAGTGGGGACAGTACGCGCGAGCAGTACTTC. Its translation is CASSGDSTREQYF.

V gene TRBV4-2 combines with J gene TRBJ1-2; D unresolved. Germline loops: CDR1 LGHNA, CDR2 YNFKEQ. V lost 0 bases to trimming and J lost 7 bases, with 12 bases between them. The CDR3 covers 14 residues. The CDR3 region is CASSQDLGSRGYTF. As DNA, the CDR3 is TGTGCCAGCAGCCAAGATCTTGGGAGCCGTGGCTACACCTTC.

The chain joins TRBV4-1 to TRBJ2-7, with D perhaps matching TRBD1 (6 bases). Germline-derived CDR1 and CDR2 are MGHRA and YSYEKL. Trimming took off 0 bases at V and 4 bases at J, with 19 bases between the two ends. This CDR3 has 17 amino acids. The CDR3 DNA is TGCGCCAGCAGCCAAGAATGGGTAGACGGTAGGGGGTACGAGCAGTACTTC. This encodes CASSQEWVDGRGYEQYF.

Notes on this clone: This CDR3 is also generated by other DNA sequences in the sample. This rearrangement joins TRBV18 to TRBJ1-5; D is undetermined. Germline-derived CDR1 and CDR2 are KGHSH and LQKENI. V shed 2 bases and J shed 5 bases, with 7 bases lying between them. This CDR3 has 13 amino acids. The CDR3 nucleotides are TGTGCCAGCTCACCAGGGAGGGATCAGCCCCAGCATTTT. It is translated as CASSPGRDQPQHF.

V gene TRBV9 combines with J gene TRBJ1-1; D unresolved. Germline CDR1 is SGDLS and CDR2 is YYNGEE. The CDR3 runs 15 residues. V shed 4 bases and J shed 1 base, with 14 bases lying between them. The CDR3 DNA reads TGTGCCAGCAGCCCCCGACACCAAGGGAACACTGAAGCTTTCTTT. It codes for CASSPRHQGNTEAFF.

The J gene is TRBJ2-2, the V gene TRBV6-4; D remains ambiguous. Trimming removed 5 bases from V and 1 base from J, with 8 bases in between. This CDR3 is built from 14 residues. Germline-derived CDR1 and CDR2 are MRHNA and SNTAGT. CDR3 in DNA: TGTGCCAGCAGTCGCGGTTGGAACACCGGGGAGCTGTTTTTT. Residues: CASSRGWNTGELFF.

The chain is built from TRBV28 and TRBJ2-1; TRBD2 is a possible D gene (5 bases). There are 16 residues in the CDR3. CDR1 is MDHEN, CDR2 SYDVKM, per germline. V gave up 6 bases and J gave up 4 bases, with 19 bases separating them. The CDR3 nucleotides are TGTGCCAGCAGCACCTGGAGGAGCAGACAATACAATGAGCAGTTCTTC. Translating it yields CASSTWRSRQYNEQFF.

This chain uses TRBV6-5 with TRBJ1-1; D not certain. Germline assignment: CDR1 MNHEY and CDR2 SVGAGI. V lost 2 bases to trimming and J lost 0 bases, with 10 bases between them. The CDR3 loop spans 15 amino acids. The CDR3 loop is CASSYGQTMNTEAFF. CDR3 coding DNA: TGTGCCAGCAGTTACGGGCAGACCATGAACACTGAAGCTTTCTTT.

This rearrangement joins TRBV29-1 to TRBJ2-2; 7 bases match TRBD2. Trimming took 7 bases from V and 3 from J; bases not matched to a gene: 8. From germline, CDR1 is SQVTM and CDR2 ANQGSEA. The CDR3 spans 14 residues. The CDR3 sequence: CSAGGRSHTGELFF. CDR3 coding DNA: TGCAGCGCCGGGGGGAGGTCCCACACCGGGGAGCTGTTTTTT.